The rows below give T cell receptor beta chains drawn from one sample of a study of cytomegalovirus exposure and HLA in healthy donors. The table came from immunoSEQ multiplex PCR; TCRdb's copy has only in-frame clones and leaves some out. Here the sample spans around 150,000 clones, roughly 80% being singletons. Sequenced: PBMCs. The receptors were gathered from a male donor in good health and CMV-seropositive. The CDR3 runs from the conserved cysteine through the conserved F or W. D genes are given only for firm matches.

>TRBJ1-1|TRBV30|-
TGTGCCTGGAGTGCGGGATTCTTTAACACTGAAGCTTTCTTT
CAWSAGFFNTEAFF
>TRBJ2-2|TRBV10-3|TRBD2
TGTGCCATCAGAGCGGGGGGGAACACCGGGGAGCTGTTTTTT
CAIRAGGNTGELFF
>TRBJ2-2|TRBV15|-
TGTGCCACCAGCGTACGAGGCACCGGGGAGCTGTTTTTT
CATSVRGTGELFF
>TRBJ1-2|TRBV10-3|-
TGTGCCATCAGTGAGTCTTTAACGGGTTATGGCTACACCTTC
CAISESLTGYGYTF
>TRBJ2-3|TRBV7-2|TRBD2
TGTGCCAGCAGCTTAGAGGGAGCGGGAGGGCGTGCATCGTATTTT
CASSLEGAGGRASYF
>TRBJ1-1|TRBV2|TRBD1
TGTGCCAGCGGTAACGACAGGGACACTGAAGCTTTCTTT
CASGNDRDTEAFF
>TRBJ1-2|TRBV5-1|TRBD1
TGCGCCAGCAGCCTGGGACAGGGTGGCTATGGCTACACCTTC
CASSLGQGGYGYTF
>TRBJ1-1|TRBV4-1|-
TGCGCCAGCAGCCAAGATCGCAGGGAGAACACTGAAGCTTTCTTT
CASSQDRRENTEAFF
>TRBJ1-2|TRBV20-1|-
TGCAGTGCAGCCCCCCCCTACACCTTC
CSAAPPYTF
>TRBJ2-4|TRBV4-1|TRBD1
TGCGCCAGCAGCCAAGATCTGGACAGGGAATACGGCATTCAGTACTTC
CASSQDLDREYGIQYF
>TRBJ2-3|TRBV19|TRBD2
TGTGCCAGTTCTCCTTCCGGACTAGCGGGGTGGACAGATACGCAGTATTTT
CASSPSGLAGWTDTQYF
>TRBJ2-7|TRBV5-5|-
TGTGCCAGCAGCTTGCTTGAGTCCGATCGGCAGTACTTC
CASSLLESDRQYF